Shown below are 28 T cell receptor beta chains from a single sample sequenced in a study of long-term antiretroviral therapy in people with HIV. Samples were assayed with immunoSEQ v3.0 at survey level. Generated by immunoSEQ multiplex PCR, the TCRdb table keeps only in-frame clones and is missing some. The repertoire holds around 23,000 clones, with approximately 77% as singletons. The input for sequencing was unsorted PBMCs, taken 4.4 years after starting antiretroviral therapy. These receptors were obtained from a young man with HIV.

The chain uses TRBV6-6 and TRBJ2-3; a weak D match, TRBD1 (5 bases). Germline V CDR1 and CDR2: MNHNY, SVGAGI (reference sequence). Trimming removed 3 bases at V and 4 bases at J, with 8 bases between. CDR3 length equals 13 residues. The CDR3 nucleotides read TGTGCCAGCAGTTATGGACACCCAGATACGCAGTATTTT. This sequence encodes CASSYGHPDTQYF.

The chain joins TRBV5-1 to TRBJ1-4; D call uncertain. Germline V CDR1 and CDR2: SGHRS, YFSETQ. Trimming shortened V by 4 bases and J by 0 bases, and 13 bases separated the two germline ends. The CDR3 spans 16 residues. CDR3 protein: CASSQTREATNEKLFF. The CDR3 coding sequence is TGCGCCAGCAGCCAGACGAGAGAAGCAACTAATGAAAAACTGTTTTTT.

The chain employs TRBV10-3 and TRBJ2-7; maybe TRBD1 (5 bases). CDR1 is ENHRY, CDR2 SYGVKD, per germline. V lost 2 bases to trimming and J lost 5 bases, with 16 bases between them. The CDR3 contains 15 residues. Here the CDR3 DNA reads TGTGCCATCAGTGAGGTGGGTGCACTACAGGACGAGCAGTACTTC. The encoded protein is CAISEVGALQDEQYF.

The sample holds a few counts of this clone. CDR3 sequence reads: CASSEGPRDTEAFF. CDR3 nucleotide sequence: TGTGCCAGCAGTGAAGGGCCGCGGGACACTGAAGCTTTCTTT. The chain is built from TRBV2 and TRBJ1-1; unclear D gene. The CDR3 spans 14 residues. V was pared by 1 base and J by 3 bases, with 9 bases between. Germline CDR1 SNHLY, CDR2 FYNNEI.

V gene TRBV5-1 combines with J gene TRBJ2-1; D might be TRBD2 (6 bases). Germline values: CDR1 SGHRS, CDR2 YFSETQ. The V and J ends lost 0 bases and 3 bases respectively, with 10 bases between them. This CDR3 contains 15 residues. In nucleotides, the CDR3 is TGCGCCAGCAGCTTGGAGGGAGGACTCTACAATGAGCAGTTCTTC. Translated, it gives CASSLEGGLYNEQFF.

The rearrangement links TRBV18 to TRBJ2-2; 8 positions agree with TRBD2. There are 16 residues in the CDR3. CDR1 KGHSH and CDR2 LQKENI come from the germline V gene. V gave up 5 bases and J gave up 5 bases; unmatched junction bases: 10. The CDR3 DNA reads TGTGCCAGCTCATCCGGGCGGGAGGCGAGGACCGGGGAGCTGTTTTTT. It specifies CASSSGREARTGELFF.

The V and J genes are TRBV18 and TRBJ2-7, with a weak D call TRBD1 (6 bases). Trimming removed 0 bases at V and 2 bases at J, with 11 bases between. Germline assignment: CDR1 KGHSH and CDR2 LQKENI. The CDR3 contains 15 residues. The CDR3 DNA is TGTGCCAGCTCACCACCGGGGGCCTCAACCTACGAGCAGTACTTC. As protein: CASSPPGASTYEQYF.

This chain connects TRBV4-1 to TRBJ2-1; 12 bases line up with TRBD2. Trimming cost V 0 bases and J 1 base; bases outside gene matches: 7. Germline assignment: CDR1 MGHRA and CDR2 YSYEKL. This CDR3 is 19 amino acids long. The DNA of the CDR3 is TGCGCCAGCAGCCAAGATCCCCTCGGACTAGCGGGATCCTACAATGAGCAGTTCTTC. This codes for CASSQDPLGLAGSYNEQFF.

This clone rates as medium-sized. The V call is TRBV28, the J call TRBJ1-1; possible D gene TRBD1, 5 bases. The V and J ends lost 6 bases and 7 bases respectively, with 15 bases between them. Germline loops: CDR1 MDHEN, CDR2 SYDVKM. The CDR3 length is 13 residues. The CDR3 nucleotides read TGTGCCAGCAGGCCAGTAGGGGATGGTGAAGCTTTCTTT. Translated: CASRPVGDGEAFF.

The rearrangement joins TRBV6-5 to TRBJ2-7; 8 bases are shared with TRBD1. This CDR3 spans 15 amino acids. V lost 2 bases to trimming and J lost 5 bases; unmatched junction nucleotides: 8. From germline, CDR1 is MNHEY and CDR2 SVGAGI. CDR3 amino acids: CASSYQGAAGDEQYF. As DNA, the CDR3 is TGTGCCAGCAGTTACCAGGGGGCCGCGGGCGACGAGCAGTACTTC.

CDR3 nucleotide sequence: TGTGCCAGTAGTTGGACAGGGATTAACACTGAAGCTTTCTTT. It codes for CASSWTGINTEAFF. The chain links TRBV19 to TRBJ1-1, with 8 bases that match TRBD1. CDR1 and CDR2 (germline): LNHDA, SQIVND (reference sequence). The CDR3 totals 14 residues. The V gene end was trimmed by 5 bases and the J gene end by 2 bases; junction bases not matched to a gene: 4.

This chain uses TRBV18 with TRBJ1-5, with TRBD1 as a possible D gene (5 bases). Germline assignment: CDR1 KGHSH and CDR2 LQKENI. This CDR3 comprises 19 residues. V was trimmed by 3 bases and J by 2 bases, leaving 23 bases between them. The CDR3 nucleotides are TGTGCCAGCTCACCCCTTCCCCCTGGGGGAACCGGGGGCAATCAGCCCCAGCATTTT. The encoded protein is CASSPLPPGGTGGNQPQHF.

V gene TRBV29-1 combines with J gene TRBJ1-3; D unresolved. Germline loops: CDR1 SQVTM, CDR2 ANQGSEA. V was cut by 4 bases and J by 0 bases, with 10 bases left in between. The length of the CDR3 is 14 residues. The DNA of the CDR3 is TGCAGCGTTGGTGGACGGACCTCTGGAAACACCATATATTTT. The encoded protein is CSVGGRTSGNTIYF.

The chain carries TRBV7-6 and TRBJ2-2; 9 bases are a match to TRBD2. This CDR3 has 17 amino acids. Trimming at V came to 2 bases and at J to 10 bases, leaving 14 bases not matched to a gene. Per germline, CDR1 SGHVS and CDR2 FNYEAQ. This chain's CDR3 is CASSLPLAGGLKEELFF. The CDR3 DNA reads TGTGCCAGCAGCTTACCGTTGGCGGGAGGGCTTAAGGAGGAGCTGTTTTTT.

The rearrangement uses TRBV5-1 and TRBJ2-3, with TRBD1 matching over 8 bases. V dropped 2 bases and J dropped 2; count of bases not matched to a gene: 7. From germline, CDR1 is SGHRS and CDR2 YFSETQ. This CDR3 is built from 16 residues. The CDR3 nucleotides are TGCGCCAGCAGCTTCCCCGGGACAGGTCCCACAGATACGCAGTATTTT. Translation gives CASSFPGTGPTDTQYF.

V usage is TRBV18 and J usage is TRBJ1-1; D may be TRBD1 (6 bases). V shed 1 base and J shed 1 base, with 19 bases lying between them. CDR3 length equals 18 residues. Germline values: CDR1 KGHSH, CDR2 LQKENI. The CDR3 coding sequence is TGTGCCAGCTCACCACGACAGTCTCAGGGACATGGGAACACTGAAGCTTTCTTT. It translates to CASSPRQSQGHGNTEAFF.

The sample holds a few counts of this clone. The CDR3 DNA sequence: TGTGCCAGCAGTGCCCGGGGGACGGATAAAAACATTCAGTACTTC. Protein product: CASSARGTDKNIQYF. The chain joins TRBV9 to TRBJ2-4; D is possibly TRBD2 (6 bases). Germline values: CDR1 SGDLS, CDR2 YYNGEE. Trimming cost V 5 bases and J 4 bases, with 16 bases left between them. CDR3 length: 15 residues.

The chain combines TRBV6-5 with TRBJ1-6, with 9 bases lining up with TRBD1. After removal of 0 bases from V and 9 bases from J, the junction contained 0 bases not matched to a gene. CDR3 length: 14 residues. Germline values: CDR1 MNHEY, CDR2 SVGAGI. CDR3 coding DNA: TGTGCCAGCAGTTACTCGACAGGGGGTTCACCCCTCCACTTT. Protein sequence: CASSYSTGGSPLHF.

CDR3: CASSGGGNIQYF. In nucleotides, the CDR3 is TGTGCCAGTAGTGGGGGGGGAAACATTCAGTACTTC. The gene calls are TRBV19 and TRBJ2-4; 7 bases line up with TRBD2. The length of the CDR3 is 12 residues. Per the germline V gene, CDR1 is LNHDA and CDR2 is SQIVND (reference sequence). V was pared by 5 bases and J by 6 bases, with 1 base of the junction left unmatched. The full variable domain, its missing parts supplied by reference TRBV19 and TRBJ2-4, is DGGITQSPKYLFRKEGQNVTLSCEQNLNHDAMYWYRQDPGQGLRLIYYSQIVNDFQKGDIAEGYSVSREKKESFPLTVTSAQKNPTAFYLCASSGGGNIQYFGAGTRLSVL.

The chain employs TRBV27 and TRBJ2-1, with 15 positions matching TRBD2. Trimming at V came to 4 bases and at J to 4 bases, leaving 14 bases not matched to a gene. There are 20 residues in the CDR3. Germline V lookup: CDR1 MNHEY, CDR2 SMNVEV (reference sequence). CDR3 region: CASSSPGTSGRRGHYNEQFF. The CDR3 DNA is TGTGCCAGCAGTTCCCCCGGGACTAGCGGGAGGAGGGGTCATTACAATGAGCAGTTCTTC.

The chain combines TRBV19 with TRBJ1-2; D is perhaps TRBD1 (5 bases). The V gene's germline CDR1 is LNHDA and CDR2 SQIVND (reference sequence). This CDR3 comprises 17 residues. The V end was cut by 5 bases, the J end by 4 bases, with 23 bases between. CDR3 in amino acids: CASSPGTARGGFYGYTF. The CDR3 region has the DNA TGTGCCAGTAGTCCGGGGACCGCCCGCGGGGGTTTCTATGGCTACACCTTC.

This chain uses TRBV18 with TRBJ1-1; perhaps TRBD1 as D (5 bases). Trimming stripped 3 bases from V and 6 bases from J, with 17 bases between. CDR3 length: 15 residues. Germline V gene data show CDR1 as KGHSH and CDR2 as LQKENI. The CDR3 bases are TGTGCCAGCTCACCGGGGGTACAGGCCCTCGCTGAAGCTTTCTTT. Encoded protein: CASSPGVQALAEAFF.

This clone has more than one count but fewer than ten. The V and J genes are TRBV27 and TRBJ2-7, with D tentatively TRBD2 (6 bases). CDR3 size: 15 residues. Per germline, CDR1 MNHEY and CDR2 SMNVEV (reference sequence). V dropped 5 bases and J dropped 3 bases, with 17 bases sitting between them. The CDR3 DNA follows: TGTGCCAGCAGTCCTTCTCAGGCGACTAGCTACGAGCAGTACTTC. It is translated as CASSPSQATSYEQYF.

The CDR3 region is CATSRSRGDNSPLHF. The CDR3 DNA reads as TGTGCCACCAGCAGGTCAAGGGGGGATAATTCACCCCTCCACTTT. The chain has TRBV15 and TRBJ1-6; tentatively, D is TRBD1 (6 bases). Germline CDR1 is LNHNV and CDR2 is YYDKDF (reference sequence). Trimming shortened V by 3 bases and J by 5 bases, and 11 bases separated the two germline ends. This CDR3 has 15 residues. Using reference TRBV15 and TRBJ1-6 for the parts outside the CDR3, the full variable domain is DAMVIQNPRYQVTQFGKPVTLSCSQTLNHNVMYWYQQKSSQAPKLLFHYYDKDFNNEADTPDNFQSRRPNTSFCFLDIRSPGLGDTAMYLCATSRSRGDNSPLHFGNGTRLTVT.

This clone was seen once. J is TRBJ1-1 and V is TRBV6-5; 7 nucleotides line up with TRBD1. Losses at the gene ends were 0 bases for V and 3 bases for J; bases not matched to a gene: 4. This CDR3 contains 15 residues. The germline V gene has CDR1 MNHEY and CDR2 SVGAGI. CDR3 nucleotide sequence: TGTGCCAGCAGTTACTCGCAGGGGGGATACACTGAAGCTTTCTTT. Encoded protein: CASSYSQGGYTEAFF.

The chain is built from TRBV20-1 and TRBJ2-7, with D possibly TRBD1 on 5 matching bases. The CDR3 totals 11 residues. V was trimmed by 5 bases and J by 9 bases, leaving 14 bases between them. In germline, CDR1 is DFQATT, CDR2 SNEGSKA (reference sequence). CDR3 nucleotides: TGCAGTGCTGGCAGGGAATTTTGGCAGTACTTC. Amino acids: CSAGREFWQYF.

The chain couples TRBV27 to TRBJ1-1, with 7 nucleotides matching TRBD1. The CDR3 loop spans 14 amino acids. Germline V CDR1 and CDR2: MNHEY, SMNVEV (reference sequence). V gave up 8 bases and J gave up 1 base; unmatched junction bases: 7. CDR3 bases: TGTGCCAGCGGATCGGACAGGAGGAACACTGAAGCTTTCTTT. Amino acid sequence: CASGSDRRNTEAFF.

The table lists this clone with a count of one. The rearrangement uses TRBV5-4 and TRBJ1-1; 10 bases line up with TRBD1. The CDR3 runs 13 residues. CDR1 is SGHNT, CDR2 YYREEE, per germline (reference sequence). V trimming: 4 bases; J trimming: 12 bases; junction bases outside the gene matches: 9. The CDR3: CASSQTGGRETFF. The CDR3 DNA follows: TGTGCCAGCAGCCAGACAGGGGGCCGGGAAACTTTCTTT.